Listed below are T cell receptor beta chains from one sample, sequenced in a study of OX40 agonist ivuxolimab in advanced cancers. Here immunoSEQ multiplex PCR was the method, and the copy in TCRdb shows in-frame clones only, minus some. The table has about 91,000 clones, roughly 89% seen once. Sequenced here: CD4+ or CD8+ T cells sorted from blood, sampled in a trial of the OX40 agonist ivuxolimab. Receptor source: an adult with an advanced solid tumor such as melanoma, head and neck, liver or kidney cancer. CDR3s include the opening cysteine and the closing phenylalanine or tryptophan. Fields, in order: clone size, D gene, CDR3 length, J gene, V gene, CDR3 DNA, CDR3 protein. The D gene is left open where the match is weak. The listing skips clone size in some rows; elsewhere it reads once, few, many or a size class.

size: -; D: -; length: 13; J: TRBJ1-2; V: TRBV2; DNA: TGTGCCAGCAGTGTAGGCGTGGGGGATGGCTACACCTTC; CDR3: CASSVGVGDGYTF
size: -; D: -; length: 13; J: TRBJ2-1; V: TRBV19; DNA: TGTGCCAGTTCTCCCTTAACCTACAATGAGCAGTTCTTC; CDR3: CASSPLTYNEQFF
size: -; D: -; length: 12; J: TRBJ1-5; V: TRBV12-5; DNA: TGTGCTAGTGGTTCATTCAATCAGCCCCAGCATTTT; CDR3: CASGSFNQPQHF
size: -; D: -; length: 15; J: TRBJ2-7; V: TRBV5-1; DNA: TGCGCCAGCAGCTTGGCGGCAGGGAAGATCTACGAGCAGTACTTC; CDR3: CASSLAAGKIYEQYF
size: -; D: -; length: 11; J: TRBJ2-1; V: TRBV20-1; DNA: TGCAGTGCTAATAGGGGGGGTGAGCAGTTCTTC; CDR3: CSANRGGEQFF
size: -; D: TRBD1; length: 14; J: TRBJ1-4; V: TRBV2; DNA: TGTGCCAGCAGAGACAGGGTGGGGGATGAAAAACTGTTTTTT; CDR3: CASRDRVGDEKLFF
size: medium-sized; D: TRBD1; length: 15; J: TRBJ1-3; V: TRBV2; DNA: TGTGCCAGCAGTGAGGGACAGGGCTCTGGAAACACCATATATTTT; CDR3: CASSEGQGSGNTIYF
size: -; D: -; length: 15; J: TRBJ2-6; V: TRBV7-2; DNA: TGTGCCAGCAGCTTCCCACAGTCTGGGGCCAACGTCCTGACTTTC; CDR3: CASSFPQSGANVLTF
size: -; D: -; length: 16; J: TRBJ1-1; V: TRBV7-3; DNA: TGTGCCAGCAGCCCCCAACCCGGGACGGCAACCACTGAAGCTTTCTTT; CDR3: CASSPQPGTATTEAFF
size: -; D: -; length: 12; J: TRBJ1-1; V: TRBV19; DNA: TGTGCCAGTAGTATACGCGACTCTGAAGCTTTCTTT; CDR3: CASSIRDSEAFF
size: few; D: -; length: 12; J: TRBJ1-5; V: TRBV5-1; DNA: TGCGCCATCTGCCGCCAGGGCCAGCCCCAGCATTTT; CDR3: CAICRQGQPQHF
size: -; D: TRBD1; length: 15; J: TRBJ1-1; V: TRBV29-1; DNA: TGCAGCGTTGGTAGGGACAGGAGGGTTCGGACTGAAGCTTTCTTT; CDR3: CSVGRDRRVRTEAFF
size: -; D: TRBD1; length: 13; J: TRBJ2-1; V: TRBV9; DNA: TGTGCCAGCGGGACAGGGGAATACAATGAGCAGTTCTTC; CDR3: CASGTGEYNEQFF
size: -; D: -; length: 17; J: TRBJ1-5; V: TRBV5-8; DNA: TGTGCCAGCAGCTTCGATCTGGTCAGGGGCCGAAATCAGCCCCAGCATTTT; CDR3: CASSFDLVRGRNQPQHF
size: -; D: -; length: 16; J: TRBJ1-2; V: TRBV5-1; DNA: TGCGCCAGCAGCTTGGACACGGTTAGCCCTATTTATGGCTACACCTTC; CDR3: CASSLDTVSPIYGYTF
size: -; D: -; length: 14; J: TRBJ1-1; V: TRBV9; DNA: TGTGCCAGCAGCCCCGGGGGAGGGGACACTGAAGCTTTCTTT; CDR3: CASSPGGGDTEAFF
size: -; D: -; length: 13; J: TRBJ1-1; V: TRBV29-1; DNA: TGCAGCGCCCGGCGGCCCGGAGGCACTGAAGCTTTCTTT; CDR3: CSARRPGGTEAFF
size: -; D: -; length: 12; J: TRBJ2-7; V: TRBV29-1; DNA: TGCAGCGTTGGGTCGTCCCTCTCCGAGCAGTACTTC; CDR3: CSVGSSLSEQYF
size: -; D: TRBD1; length: 16; J: TRBJ1-2; V: TRBV5-1; DNA: TGCGCCAGCAGCTTGAGGGGACAGGGGACGGGTGATGGCTACACCTTC; CDR3: CASSLRGQGTGDGYTF
size: -; D: -; length: 15; J: TRBJ1-4; V: TRBV19; DNA: TGTGCCAGTAGTCGCGACAGTGCAACTAATGAAAAACTGTTTTTT; CDR3: CASSRDSATNEKLFF
size: few; D: -; length: 15; J: TRBJ1-5; V: TRBV28; DNA: TGTGCCAGCAGTTTTAGGGGGGTGGGCAATCAGCCCCAGCATTTT; CDR3: CASSFRGVGNQPQHF
size: -; D: TRBD1; length: 18; J: TRBJ2-7; V: TRBV11-2; DNA: TGTGCCAGCAGCCCACTTCGTCGGGACAGGGGTGCATCCTACGAGCAGTACTTC; CDR3: CASSPLRRDRGASYEQYF
size: -; D: TRBD1; length: 14; J: TRBJ2-3; V: TRBV2; DNA: TGTGCCGGCCGAACGGACAGGAGCACAGATACGCAGTATTTT; CDR3: CAGRTDRSTDTQYF
size: few; D: TRBD1; length: 15; J: TRBJ2-7; V: TRBV5-1; DNA: TGCGCCAGCAGCTTGGCGGGGACAGCGTCCTACGAGCAGTACTTC; CDR3: CASSLAGTASYEQYF
size: -; D: -; length: 15; J: TRBJ2-5; V: TRBV19; DNA: TGTGCCAGTAGTACCAGAGGGTCCGGAGGTGAGACCCAGTACTTC; CDR3: CASSTRGSGGETQYF
size: -; D: -; length: 15; J: TRBJ1-3; V: TRBV5-1; DNA: TGCGCCAGCAGCCCCAAGGTCCCTGGCATGAACACCATATATTTT; CDR3: CASSPKVPGMNTIYF
size: -; D: -; length: 14; J: TRBJ1-1; V: TRBV18; DNA: TGTGCCAGCTCACCACCCCTGTCCTCTAGGGAAGCTTTCTTT; CDR3: CASSPPLSSREAFF
size: -; D: -; length: 13; J: TRBJ2-7; V: TRBV6-5; DNA: TGTGCCAGCACCCGATCGGAGTTCGAGGAGCAGTACTTC; CDR3: CASTRSEFEEQYF
size: -; D: -; length: 13; J: TRBJ1-2; V: TRBV19; DNA: TGTGCCAGTAGTATGGTTAGGGGAGGAGGCTACACCTTC; CDR3: CASSMVRGGGYTF
size: -; D: TRBD2; length: 15; J: TRBJ2-3; V: TRBV7-2; DNA: TGTGCCAGCAGCGAAACCGGGACTAGCGCAGATACGCAGTATTTT; CDR3: CASSETGTSADTQYF
size: -; D: -; length: 17; J: TRBJ1-3; V: TRBV18; DNA: TGTGCCAGCGCGGACAGAACGGGAGGCCCCTCTGGAAACACCATATATTTT; CDR3: CASADRTGGPSGNTIYF
size: -; D: -; length: 12; J: TRBJ2-7; V: TRBV7-9; DNA: TGTGCCAGCAGCTTAGTGTCCTACGAGCAGTACTTC; CDR3: CASSLVSYEQYF
size: -; D: -; length: 13; J: TRBJ1-1; V: TRBV5-5; DNA: TGTGCCAGCAGCTTTGGGAGCTATTCTGAAGCTTTCTTT; CDR3: CASSFGSYSEAFF
size: -; D: -; length: 14; J: TRBJ1-2; V: TRBV4-2; DNA: TGTGCCAGCAGCCAGGGGAGCCCAAACTATGGCTACACCTTC; CDR3: CASSQGSPNYGYTF
size: many; D: -; length: 16; J: TRBJ1-1; V: TRBV4-3; DNA: TGCGCCAGCAGCCCAGGGGTCATCCGGGTGAACACTGAAGCTTTCTTT; CDR3: CASSPGVIRVNTEAFF
size: -; D: -; length: 13; J: TRBJ2-5; V: TRBV5-1; DNA: TGCGCCAGCAGCCTACAGGCTGGTGAGACCCAGTACTTC; CDR3: CASSLQAGETQYF
size: -; D: -; length: 13; J: TRBJ1-2; V: TRBV4-1; DNA: TGCGCCAGCAGCAAGGACGGCCACTATGGCTACGCCTTC; CDR3: CASSKDGHYGYAF
size: -; D: -; length: 13; J: TRBJ1-2; V: TRBV19; DNA: TGTGCCAGTACCCGAGGGGGGCTCTATGGCTACACCTTC; CDR3: CASTRGGLYGYTF
size: -; D: -; length: 16; J: TRBJ2-1; V: TRBV19; DNA: TGTGCCAGTAGTTCCTCCGGGACTCCTCTCGGGGATGAGCAGTTCTTC; CDR3: CASSSSGTPLGDEQFF
size: -; D: -; length: 14; J: TRBJ1-1; V: TRBV7-3; DNA: TGTGCCAGCAGCTTAAGATCCGAGGGCACTGAAGCTTTCTTT; CDR3: CASSLRSEGTEAFF
size: -; D: TRBD1; length: 18; J: TRBJ2-7; V: TRBV7-2; DNA: TGTGCCAGCAGCTTAGGTTTTAGGGGACAGGGGTTCTTGTACGAGCAGTACTTC; CDR3: CASSLGFRGQGFLYEQYF
size: -; D: -; length: 16; J: TRBJ2-7; V: TRBV6-5; DNA: TGTGCCAGCAGTTACACGAGTCCATCCAAACAGAGCGAGCAGTACTTC; CDR3: CASSYTSPSKQSEQYF
size: -; D: -; length: 15; J: TRBJ2-1; V: TRBV7-2; DNA: TGTGCCAGCAGCTCCCGGGACCCGACCTACAATGAGCAGTTCTTC; CDR3: CASSSRDPTYNEQFF
size: -; D: -; length: 16; J: TRBJ2-1; V: TRBV10-3; DNA: TGTGCCATCAGTGATTTTGAGGGCGCGTCCTACAATGAGCAGTTCTTC; CDR3: CAISDFEGASYNEQFF
size: once; D: -; length: 11; J: TRBJ2-3; V: TRBV6-5; DNA: TGTGCCAGCGTTGGCACAGATACGCAGTATTTT; CDR3: CASVGTDTQYF